This T cell receptor (beta chain) was captured by sequencing in a study of cytomegalovirus exposure and HLA in healthy donors. About the research overall: In a previous analysis, approximately 110 million unique TCR beta sequences were found from some 200 million T cells.

Deletions cut 5 bases from V and 0 bases from J, with 8 bases between. From germline, CDR1 is SGHTA and CDR2 FQGTGA. This CDR3 contains 14 residues. Whereas donors were nominally healthy upon sampling, unrecorded immune exposures were probable. The PCR had 60 Vbeta and 13 Jbeta primers. Produced via immunoSEQ multiplex PCR; TCRdb's table is partial and in-frame only. The data contain over 200,000 clones, about 78% of them singletons. The material sequenced was PBMCs. This chain uses TRBV7-3 with TRBJ1-3, with D perhaps TRBD1 (5 bases). This clonotype was sampled from a male donor in good health and CMV-seronegative. CDR3 protein: CASSLDSSGNTIYF. The CDR3 DNA follows: TGTGCCAGCAGCCTCGACAGCTCTGGAAACACCATATATTTT.